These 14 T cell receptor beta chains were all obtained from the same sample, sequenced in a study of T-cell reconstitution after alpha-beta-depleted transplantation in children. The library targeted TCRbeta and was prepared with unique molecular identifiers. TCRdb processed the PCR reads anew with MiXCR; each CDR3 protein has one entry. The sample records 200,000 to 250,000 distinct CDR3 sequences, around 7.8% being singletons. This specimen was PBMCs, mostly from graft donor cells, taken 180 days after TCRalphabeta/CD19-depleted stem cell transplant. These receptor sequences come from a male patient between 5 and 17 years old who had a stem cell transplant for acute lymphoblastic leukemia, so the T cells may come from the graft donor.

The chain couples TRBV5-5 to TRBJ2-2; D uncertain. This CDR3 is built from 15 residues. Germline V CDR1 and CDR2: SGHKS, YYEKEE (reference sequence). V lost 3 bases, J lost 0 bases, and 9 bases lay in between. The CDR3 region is CASSSLWPNTGELFF. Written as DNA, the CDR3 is TGTGCCAGCAGCTCCCTATGGCCGAACACCGGGGAGCTGTTTTTT.

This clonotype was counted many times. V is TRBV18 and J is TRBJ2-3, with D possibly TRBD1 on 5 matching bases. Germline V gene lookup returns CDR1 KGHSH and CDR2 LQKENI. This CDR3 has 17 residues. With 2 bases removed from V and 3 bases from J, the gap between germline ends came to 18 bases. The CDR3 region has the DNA TGTGCCAGCTCACCAAAATTCTCGAGTAGGACAACAGATACGCAGTATTTT. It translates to CASSPKFSSRTTDTQYF.

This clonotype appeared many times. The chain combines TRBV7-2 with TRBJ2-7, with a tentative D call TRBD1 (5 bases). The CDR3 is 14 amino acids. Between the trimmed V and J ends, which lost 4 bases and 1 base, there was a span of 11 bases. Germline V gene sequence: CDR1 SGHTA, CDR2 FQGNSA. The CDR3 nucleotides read TGTGCCAGCAGCTCGTACCAGGGTTCCTACGAGCAGTACTTC. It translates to CASSSYQGSYEQYF.

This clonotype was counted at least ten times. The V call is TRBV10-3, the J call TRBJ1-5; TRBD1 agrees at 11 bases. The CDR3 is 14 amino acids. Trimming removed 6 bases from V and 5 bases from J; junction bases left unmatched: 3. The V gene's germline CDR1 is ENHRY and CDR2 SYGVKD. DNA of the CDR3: TGTGCCATCAGGGGGGGACAGGGGGATCAGCCCCAGCATTTT. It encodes CAIRGGQGDQPQHF.

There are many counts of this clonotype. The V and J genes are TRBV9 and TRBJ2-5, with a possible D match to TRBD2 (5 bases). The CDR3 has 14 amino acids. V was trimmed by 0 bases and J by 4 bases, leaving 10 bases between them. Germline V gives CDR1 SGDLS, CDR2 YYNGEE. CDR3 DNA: TGTGCCAGCAGCGTAGCTACGGGGAGAGAGACCCAGTACTTC. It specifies CASSVATGRETQYF.

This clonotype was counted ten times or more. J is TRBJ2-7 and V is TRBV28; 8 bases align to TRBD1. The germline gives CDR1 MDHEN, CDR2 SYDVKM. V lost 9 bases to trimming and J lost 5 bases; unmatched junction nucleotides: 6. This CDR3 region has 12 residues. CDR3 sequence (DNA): TGTGCCAGAATCGCAGGGGGCAACGAGCAGTACTTC. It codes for CARIAGGNEQYF.

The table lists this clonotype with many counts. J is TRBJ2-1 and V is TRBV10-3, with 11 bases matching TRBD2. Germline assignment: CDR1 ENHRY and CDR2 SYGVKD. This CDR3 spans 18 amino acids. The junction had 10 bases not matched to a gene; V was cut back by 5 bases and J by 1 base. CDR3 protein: CAISQGLAGGISYNEQFF. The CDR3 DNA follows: TGTGCCATCAGTCAGGGGCTAGCGGGAGGAATTTCCTACAATGAGCAGTTCTTC.

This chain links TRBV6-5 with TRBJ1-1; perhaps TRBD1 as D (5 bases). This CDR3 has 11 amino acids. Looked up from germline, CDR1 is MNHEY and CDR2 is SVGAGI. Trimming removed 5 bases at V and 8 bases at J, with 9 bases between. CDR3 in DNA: TGTGCCAGCAGTCGGGGGGGAGAAGCTTTCTTT. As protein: CASSRGGEAFF.

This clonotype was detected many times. CDR3 residues: CASSPPHEYQETQYF. The CDR3 nucleotides read TGCGCCAGCAGCCCCCCTCACGAGTACCAAGAGACCCAGTACTTC. The J gene is TRBJ2-5, the V gene TRBV5-1; D is unresolved. From germline, CDR1 is SGHRS and CDR2 YFSETQ. V was trimmed by 4 bases and J by 0 bases, leaving 13 bases between them. There are 15 residues in the CDR3. Full variable domain (missing parts from reference TRBV5-1 and TRBJ2-5): KAGVTQTPRYLIKTRGQQVTLSCSPISGHRSVSWYQQTPGQGLQFLFEYFSETQRNKGNFPGRFSGRQFSNSRSEMNVSTLELGDSALYLCASSPPHEYQETQYFGPGTRLLVL.

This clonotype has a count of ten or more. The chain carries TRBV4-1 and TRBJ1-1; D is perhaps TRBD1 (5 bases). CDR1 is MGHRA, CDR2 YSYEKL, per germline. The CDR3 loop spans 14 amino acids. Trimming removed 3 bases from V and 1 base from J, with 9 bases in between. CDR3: CASSQGRENTEAFF. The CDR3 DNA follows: TGCGCCAGCAGCCAGGGCAGGGAGAACACTGAAGCTTTCTTT.

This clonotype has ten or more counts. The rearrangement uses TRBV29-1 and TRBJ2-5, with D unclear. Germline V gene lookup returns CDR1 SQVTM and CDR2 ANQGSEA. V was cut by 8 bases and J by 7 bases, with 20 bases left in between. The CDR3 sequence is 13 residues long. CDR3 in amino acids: CSSNWGLMGTQYF. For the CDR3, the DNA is TGCAGCTCCAACTGGGGTTTAATGGGGACCCAGTACTTC.

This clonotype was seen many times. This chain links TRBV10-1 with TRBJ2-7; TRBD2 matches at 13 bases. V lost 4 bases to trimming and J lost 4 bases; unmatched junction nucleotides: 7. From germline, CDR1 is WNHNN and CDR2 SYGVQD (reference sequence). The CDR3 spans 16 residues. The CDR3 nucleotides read TGCGCCAGCAGTGCAGAGACTAGCGGGAGGCCTTACGAGCAGTACTTC. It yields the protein CASSAETSGRPYEQYF.

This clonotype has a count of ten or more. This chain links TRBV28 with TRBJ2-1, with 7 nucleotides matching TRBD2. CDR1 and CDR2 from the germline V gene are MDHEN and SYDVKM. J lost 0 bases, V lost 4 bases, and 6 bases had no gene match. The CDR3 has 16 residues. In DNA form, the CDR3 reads TGTGCCAGCAGTTCGCTAGGCGGGAGCTCCTACAATGAGCAGTTCTTC. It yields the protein CASSSLGGSSYNEQFF.

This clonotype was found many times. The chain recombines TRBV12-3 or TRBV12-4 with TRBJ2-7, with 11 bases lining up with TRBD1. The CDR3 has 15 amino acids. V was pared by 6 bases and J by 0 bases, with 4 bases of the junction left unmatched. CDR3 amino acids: CASRDRGLSSYEQYF. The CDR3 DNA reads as TGTGCCAGCAGGGACAGGGGGCTATCCTCCTACGAGCAGTACTTC.